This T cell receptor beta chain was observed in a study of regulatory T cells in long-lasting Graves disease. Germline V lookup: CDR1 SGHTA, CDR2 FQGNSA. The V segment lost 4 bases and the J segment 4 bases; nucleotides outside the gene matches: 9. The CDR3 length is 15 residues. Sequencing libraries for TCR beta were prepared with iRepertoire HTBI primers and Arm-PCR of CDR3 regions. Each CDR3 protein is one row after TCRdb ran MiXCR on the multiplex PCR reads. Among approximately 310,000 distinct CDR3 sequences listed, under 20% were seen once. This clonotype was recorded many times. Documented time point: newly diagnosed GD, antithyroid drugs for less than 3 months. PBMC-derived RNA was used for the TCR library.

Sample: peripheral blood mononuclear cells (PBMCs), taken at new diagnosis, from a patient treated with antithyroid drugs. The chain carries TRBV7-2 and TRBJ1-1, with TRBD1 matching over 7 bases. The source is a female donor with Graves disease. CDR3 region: CASSWDSLTGTEAFF. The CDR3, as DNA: TGTGCCAGCAGCTGGGACAGTCTAACGGGCACTGAAGCTTTCTTT.